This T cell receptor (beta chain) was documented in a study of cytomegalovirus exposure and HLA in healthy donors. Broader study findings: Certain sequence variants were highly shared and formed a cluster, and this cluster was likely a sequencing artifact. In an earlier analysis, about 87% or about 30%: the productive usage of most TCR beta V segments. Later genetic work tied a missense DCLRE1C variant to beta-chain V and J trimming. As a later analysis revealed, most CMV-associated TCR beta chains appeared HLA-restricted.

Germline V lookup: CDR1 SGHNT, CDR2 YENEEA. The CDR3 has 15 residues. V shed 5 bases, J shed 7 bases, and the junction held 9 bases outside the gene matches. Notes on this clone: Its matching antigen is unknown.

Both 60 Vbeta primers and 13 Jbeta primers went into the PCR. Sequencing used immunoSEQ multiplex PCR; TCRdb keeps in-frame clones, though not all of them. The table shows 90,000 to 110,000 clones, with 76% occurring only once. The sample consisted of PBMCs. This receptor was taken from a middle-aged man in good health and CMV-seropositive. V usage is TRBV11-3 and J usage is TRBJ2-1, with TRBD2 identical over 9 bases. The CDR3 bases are TGTGCCAGCAGCCCCGGGACTAGCCGAGGTAATGAGCAGTTCTTC. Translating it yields CASSPGTSRGNEQFF. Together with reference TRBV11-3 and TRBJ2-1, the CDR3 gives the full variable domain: EAGVVQSPRYKIIEKKQPVAFWCNPISGHNTLYWYLQNLGQGPELLIRYENEEAVDDSQLPKDRFSAERLKGVDSTLKIQPAELGDSAVYLCASSPGTSRGNEQFFGPGTRLTVL.